A selection of T cell receptor beta chains follows, all from one sample in a study of blood T cell repertoires in COVID-19. Profiling relied on immunoSEQ multiplex PCR, and the TCRdb table lists in-frame clones only, not all of them. Among roughly 50,000 clones listed, around 84% were seen once. The sequenced material came from peripheral blood. These receptors were collected from a man in his 70s with active COVID-19. Each CDR3 is given with its conserved first and last residue. The D gene is left open where the match is weak.

d_gene,v_gene,CDR3aa
TRBD1,TRBV18,CASSWTGVNSPLHF
TRBD1,TRBV13,CASSLGQGVYEQYF
TRBD1,TRBV10-3,CAISERQGSKETQYF
-,TRBV6-1,CASSEEPAGWDIGGNQPQHF
TRBD1,TRBV6-5,CASRGQDYTEAFF
-,TRBV5-1,CASSLSTSTDTQYF
TRBD2,TRBV5-1,CASSLFGGDTGELFF
TRBD2,TRBV9,CASSLGASGGFNEQFF
-,TRBV19,CASSINLGTNTEAFF
-,TRBV29-1,CSGQTGNGYTF
-,TRBV5-1,CASSSGEPGREAFF
TRBD1,TRBV24-1,CATQSTVRGTGSRETQYF
-,TRBV9,CASSVDRRQETQYF
TRBD1,TRBV6-1,CASSEGQGATGELFF
-,TRBV2,CASVNRVSAYEQYF
TRBD1,TRBV30,CAWGRGQGDTEAFF
TRBD2,TRBV5-1,CASSRTSGVGETQYF
-,TRBV27,CARYTTGTYDSGANVLTF
TRBD2,TRBV14,CASSQDSAGVTLTDTQYF
TRBD1,TRBV18,CASSPYGTENYGYTF
TRBD1,TRBV7-7,CASSRGQGRTGELFF
TRBD1,TRBV6-5,CASSPGGSADTF
-,TRBV3-1/TRBV3-2,CASSQDLWQGYGYTF
-,TRBV7-2,CASSYNTGELFF
TRBD1,TRBV19,CASSIDPGQGRNEQYF
TRBD1,TRBV6-5,CATRTPIRDRAFF
-,TRBV25-1,CASSLPGSQETQYF
TRBD1,TRBV5-5,CASSWTGQDNGNTIYF
-,TRBV9,CASSVVVGGNEQFF
TRBD2,TRBV13,CASSPWGGTDTQYF
-,TRBV24-1,CATSPRATNYGYTF
-,TRBV30,CAWSLRGQYSNQPQHF
TRBD2,TRBV7-9,CASRPGLAGTYSSYEQYF
-,TRBV5-1,CASSQDRRYEQYF
TRBD2,TRBV6-2/TRBV6-3,CASSYEIRRGGDIDTQYF
TRBD1,TRBV7-2,CASSSDRGGYYGYTF
TRBD1,TRBV11-1,CASSRGQGYEQYF
TRBD2,TRBV6-6,CASLAAGLADTQYF
-,TRBV18,CASSPSAAGISATGELFF
TRBD1,TRBV5-6,CASSSQGALSPLHF
-,TRBV5-6,CASEPIGGTSGNTIYF
-,TRBV15,CATSRGATRSF
-,TRBV29-1,CSAPGQFNEQFF
TRBD1,TRBV5-1,CASSWAQGAGAEAFF
TRBD1,TRBV5-6,CASSLQGAVQDTEAFF
-,TRBV19,CAISGDPPYQPQHF
-,TRBV21-1,CASSAIQGAVQPQHF
-,TRBV9,CASSGTGSHEQYF
-,TRBV3-1/TRBV3-2,CASRRNRNTEAFF
TRBD1,TRBV7-2,CASSPWAGGNTEAFF
-,TRBV19,CASTLQGGYSKNIQYF
TRBD2,TRBV6-5,CASTLAGFSYEQYF
-,TRBV29-1,CSVEGGTPYEQYF
TRBD1,TRBV4-3,CASSHPDRDATEAFF